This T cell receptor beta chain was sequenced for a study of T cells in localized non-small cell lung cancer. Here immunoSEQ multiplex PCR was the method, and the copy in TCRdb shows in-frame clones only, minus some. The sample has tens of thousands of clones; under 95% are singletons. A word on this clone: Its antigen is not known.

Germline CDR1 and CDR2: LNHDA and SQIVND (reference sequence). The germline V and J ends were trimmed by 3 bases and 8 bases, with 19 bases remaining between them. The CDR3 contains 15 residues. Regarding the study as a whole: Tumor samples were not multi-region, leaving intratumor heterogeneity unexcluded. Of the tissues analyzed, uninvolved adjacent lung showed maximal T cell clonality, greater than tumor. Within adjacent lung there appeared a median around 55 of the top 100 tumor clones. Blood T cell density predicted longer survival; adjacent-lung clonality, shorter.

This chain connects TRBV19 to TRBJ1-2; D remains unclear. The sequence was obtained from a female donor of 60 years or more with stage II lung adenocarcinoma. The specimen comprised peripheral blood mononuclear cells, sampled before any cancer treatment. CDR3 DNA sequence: TGTGCCAGTAGTATTGGAGGGCTTTTGGGAGAAGGCTACACCTTC. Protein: CASSIGGLLGEGYTF.